Given below is one T cell receptor (beta chain) in context. Method: immunoSEQ multiplex PCR; TCRdb's copy keeps in-frame clones and lacks some. The table lists approximately 85,000 clones, 87% of them singletons, with around 2.9% in the top ten. This CDR3 comprises 12 residues. The germline gives CDR1 SQVTM, CDR2 ANQGSEA. V gave up 4 bases and J gave up 7 bases; unmatched junction bases: 5. The sample belongs to a study of blood T cell repertoires in COVID-19. The TCR originated in a woman in her fifties or sixties with active or convalescent COVID-19. Sequenced input: peripheral blood. The chain links TRBV29-1 to TRBJ2-7, with 9 nucleotides matching TRBD1. CDR3 bases: TGCAGCGTTGGCTGGACAGGGGAGGAGCAGTACTTC. Amino acids: CSVGWTGEEQYF.